The 3 T cell receptor beta chains in this list originate from one sample, sequenced in a study of T cells expressing NK-cell markers. TCRdb re-called the 5' RACE reads, yielding one record per CDR3 amino acid sequence without DNA. Its table records about 460,000 distinct CDR3 sequences. Specimen: blood T cells: a sorted CD56 or NKG2C T cell subset, CD4+ or CD8+ T cells, or bulk PBMC T cells (not recorded which). The receptors here all came from a woman aged 50 to 60 in good health.

The chain joins TRBV12-1 to TRBJ2-1; TCRdb's D call of TRBD2 is untestable without DNA. TRBV12-1 represents a pseudogene. There are 16 residues in the CDR3. The CDR3 loop is CASSRKTSGRARGEFF.

The chain recombines TRBV18 with TRBJ2-3. The CDR3 length is 16 residues. Germline V lookup: CDR1 KGHSH, CDR2 LQKENI. The CDR3 loop is CASSPPGSLGADTQYF.

The J gene is TRBJ1-4, the V gene TRBV5-1; TCRdb picks TRBD1, but there is no DNA to check that call. The CDR3 extends over 15 amino acids. Per germline, CDR1 SGHRS and CDR2 YFSETQ. CDR3 region: CASSLVAGKNEKLFF.